This entry features one T cell receptor (beta chain) sequence. The data stem from a study of blood T cell repertoires in COVID-19. In the study overall: Acute-phase and convalescent COVID-19 samples originated in the United States, Italy and Spain.

Authors' data handling: From reference gene primer amplification, estimates of nucleated cell counts were derived. TCRdb keeps only in-frame clones here, not all; method: immunoSEQ multiplex PCR. D and trimming were read from the DNA, whereas the V and J calls and clone size are those reported in that table. The table shows about 200,000 clones, with more than 70% occurring only once. Sequenced input: PBMCs or T cells enriched from blood (not recorded which). This clonotype originated in a man aged 40-55 years with acute COVID-19.

The CDR3 nucleotides are TGCGCCAGCAGCTCGATAAGTAGGGGATTAGAGACCCAGTACTTC. Its translation: CASSSISRGLETQYF. This chain uses TRBV5-1 with TRBJ2-5, with D perhaps TRBD1 (5 bases). The CDR3 extends over 15 amino acids. Trimming took off 3 bases at V and 4 bases at J, with 16 bases between the two ends. CDR1 is SGHRS and CDR2 is YFSETQ in the germline V gene.